The 20 T cell receptor beta chains listed next were all sequenced from one sample in a study of blood T cell repertoires in COVID-19. Assay: immunoSEQ multiplex PCR; the TCRdb copy retains only in-frame clones and omits some. This sample has about 250,000 clones, with roughly 89% found just once. Input material: PBMCs or T cells enriched from blood (not recorded which). These receptors were obtained from a middle-aged man who had recovered from COVID-19.

This chain links TRBV4-3 with TRBJ2-5, with 7 bases identical to TRBD2. From germline, CDR1 is LGHNA and CDR2 YSLEER. V was clipped by 0 bases and J by 3 bases; unmatched bases: 4. This CDR3 region has 15 residues. The CDR3 sequence: CASSQDWLAEETQYF. The CDR3 nucleotides read TGCGCCAGCAGCCAAGACTGGCTAGCGGAAGAGACCCAGTACTTC.

The chain couples TRBV19 to TRBJ2-5; 7 bases match TRBD1. With 5 bases clipped from V and 12 bases from J, the junction kept 9 bases outside the gene matches. Germline assignment: CDR1 LNHDA and CDR2 SQIVND (reference sequence). The CDR3 has 12 residues. CDR3 nucleotide sequence: TGTGCCAGTAGTTTATACCCGGGACAGAAGTACTTC. Its translation is CASSLYPGQKYF.

The chain employs TRBV5-4 and TRBJ2-1; 7 bases map to TRBD2. The V segment lost 4 bases and the J segment 7 bases; nucleotides outside the gene matches: 11. Germline V gives CDR1 SGHNT, CDR2 YYREEE (reference sequence). CDR3 length: 15 residues. CDR3 protein: CASSLQVGGLNEQFF. The CDR3 nucleotides are TGTGCCAGCAGCCTTCAGGTGGGAGGGTTGAATGAGCAGTTCTTC.

The rearrangement uses TRBV6-5 and TRBJ2-7; possibly TRBD1 for D (5 bases). This CDR3 region has 13 residues. Germline CDR1 is MNHEY and CDR2 is SVGAGI. V lost 8 bases and J 6 bases, leaving 17 bases between the germline ends. CDR3 nucleotide sequence: TGTGCCAGCGGGGCAGCGAGGCTCCGCGAGCAGTACTTC. As protein: CASGAARLREQYF.

This clone occurred once. The chain has TRBV19 and TRBJ2-1, with 9 positions matching TRBD2. The CDR3 is made up of 15 amino acids. V was pared by 6 bases and J by 6 bases, with 9 bases of the junction left unmatched. Germline assignment: CDR1 LNHDA and CDR2 SQIVND (reference sequence). The CDR3 DNA sequence: TGTGCCAGTAGCCCGGGGGGACTAGCTGGCAATGAGCAGTTCTTC. Encoded protein: CASSPGGLAGNEQFF.

The rearrangement joins TRBV4-1 to TRBJ2-3, with D perhaps TRBD1 (5 bases). Per germline, CDR1 MGHRA and CDR2 YSYEKL. The CDR3 contains 19 residues. The V gene lost 8 bases and the J gene lost 3 bases, with 30 bases spanning the gap. Here the CDR3 DNA reads TGCGCCAGCGCAAACTACCGGACAAAACTCATCTTGGGGACAGATACGCAGTATTTT. Its protein is CASANYRTKLILGTDTQYF.

The CDR3: CASKGRYGWGNQPQHF. The CDR3 DNA reads as TGTGCCAGCAAAGGCAGGTACGGATGGGGCAATCAGCCCCAGCATTTT. The chain carries TRBV2 and TRBJ1-5; D unclear. The V end was cut by 7 bases, the J end by 2 bases, with 18 bases between. This CDR3 has 16 amino acids. Looked up from germline, CDR1 is SNHLY and CDR2 is FYNNEI.

J is TRBJ1-4 and V is TRBV5-4, with D uncertain. The CDR3 spans 15 residues. From germline, CDR1 is SGHNT and CDR2 YYREEE (reference sequence). Trimming removed 4 bases from V and 0 bases from J, with 10 bases in between. CDR3 nucleotide sequence: TGTGCCAGCAGCCCCCCGGGAGCAACTAATGAAAAACTGTTTTTT. Protein: CASSPPGATNEKLFF.

The chain links TRBV5-4 to TRBJ1-1, with TRBD1 matching 11 bases. With V trimmed by 0 bases and J by 14 bases, 12 bases remained unmatched. Germline CDR1 is SGHNT and CDR2 is YYREEE (reference sequence). The CDR3 contains 15 residues. CDR3 bases: TGTGCCAGCAGCTTGGCCATGGACAGGGGGCGGTTGCGATTCTTT. Its translation: CASSLAMDRGRLRFF.

This chain joins TRBV10-3 and TRBJ1-5; 10 bases align to TRBD1. After removal of 4 bases from V and 4 bases from J, the junction contained 7 bases not matched to a gene. The CDR3 covers 16 residues. The germline CDR1 and CDR2 sequences are ENHRY and SYGVKD. For the CDR3, the DNA is TGTGCCATCAGTGCGGTGGACAGGGGGGGGAATCAGCCCCAGCATTTT. This gives the protein CAISAVDRGGNQPQHF.

The V call is TRBV27, the J call TRBJ1-1; D ambiguous. V dropped 5 bases and J dropped 7 bases, with 20 bases sitting between them. Germline V gene sequence: CDR1 MNHEY, CDR2 SMNVEV (reference sequence). The CDR3 sequence is 15 residues long. CDR3 loop: CASSPSFMTSSEAFF. The CDR3 region has the DNA TGTGCCAGCAGTCCCTCCTTTATGACATCAAGTGAAGCTTTCTTT.

The chain combines TRBV11-2 with TRBJ2-5; D call uncertain. The germline V gene has CDR1 SGHAT and CDR2 FQNNGV. V lost 2 bases, J lost 2 bases, and 12 bases lay in between. The CDR3 extends over 15 amino acids. This CDR3 reads CASSLFQSLQETQYF. CDR3 coding DNA: TGTGCCAGCAGCTTATTCCAGTCACTACAAGAGACCCAGTACTTC.

This clone appeared a few times. The rearrangement uses TRBV3-1 (or the pseudogene TRBV3-2) and TRBJ1-1, with TRBD1 identical over 10 bases. Unmatched junction bases numbered 6, after V lost 3 bases and J lost 8 bases. Germline V gene sequence: CDR1 LGHDT, CDR2 YNNKEL (reference sequence). There are 14 residues in the CDR3. The CDR3 loop is CASSQGTGAREAFF. CDR3 in DNA: TGTGCCAGCAGCCAGGGGACAGGGGCTAGAGAAGCTTTCTTT.

This clone was observed once. The V call is TRBV7-9, the J call TRBJ1-5, with 11 positions matching TRBD1. CDR3 length: 16 amino acids. Germline V gene data show CDR1 as SEHNR and CDR2 as FQNEAQ (reference sequence). V lost 6 bases, J lost 8 bases, and 12 bases stayed unmatched. CDR3 in amino acids: CASRLWTGGRREPQHF. The CDR3 nucleotides read TGTGCCAGCAGACTGTGGACAGGGGGCCGTAGGGAGCCCCAGCATTTT.

The rearrangement joins TRBV19 to TRBJ1-5; 7 nucleotides match TRBD1. CDR3 length: 14 residues. In germline, CDR1 is LNHDA, CDR2 SQIVND (reference sequence). With V trimmed by 6 bases and J by 4 bases, 6 bases remained unmatched. CDR3 sequence reads: CASRHTGDNQPQHF. The CDR3 region has the DNA TGTGCCAGTAGACATACAGGGGATAATCAGCCCCAGCATTTT.

The rearrangement links TRBV25-1 to TRBJ1-1; D possibly corresponds to TRBD1 (5 bases). Germline assignment: CDR1 MGHDK and CDR2 SYGVNS. This CDR3 has 15 amino acids. V was cut by 2 bases and J by 12 bases, with 22 bases left in between. The chain's CDR3 is CASSELDATESLPFF. The DNA of the CDR3 is TGTGCCAGCAGTGAACTCGACGCGACAGAGTCATTACCTTTCTTT.

The rearrangement joins TRBV5-1 to TRBJ2-1; D is possibly TRBD1 (5 bases). The germline V gene has CDR1 SGHRS and CDR2 YFSETQ. This CDR3 contains 16 residues. V was pared by 4 bases and J by 0 bases, with 14 bases between. CDR3 in DNA: TGCGCCAGCAGCCCCAGACAGCGCAACTCCTACAATGAGCAGTTCTTC. Translating it yields CASSPRQRNSYNEQFF.

V gene TRBV18 combines with J gene TRBJ2-3; no firm D call. CDR1 is KGHSH, CDR2 LQKENI, per germline. This CDR3 is built from 16 residues. V lost 2 bases and J lost 0, with 12 bases in between. The CDR3 region is CASSPRGRSSTDTQYF. CDR3 DNA sequence: TGTGCCAGCTCACCAAGAGGAAGGTCTAGCACAGATACGCAGTATTTT.

This chain links TRBV3-1 (or the pseudogene TRBV3-2) with TRBJ1-2, with 9 bases lining up with TRBD1. The germline V gene has CDR1 LGHDT and CDR2 YNNKEL (reference sequence). This CDR3 has 15 amino acids. With V trimmed by 4 bases and J by 5 bases, 8 bases remained unmatched. Here the CDR3 DNA reads TGTGCCAGCAGCCTCCAACAGGGGGCAGGATATGGCTACACCTTC. It codes for CASSLQQGAGYGYTF.

This clone was seen just once. CDR3 loop: CASNKRGRGTGELFF. The CDR3 coding sequence is TGTGCCAGCAATAAACGGGGGAGGGGCACCGGGGAGCTGTTTTTT. The chain employs TRBV21-1 and TRBJ2-2; no check of the table's D call, TRBD2, against the DNA was made. TRBV21-1 is assigned pseudogene status. The CDR3 is 15 amino acids.